Following are 24 T cell receptor beta chains from one sample sequenced in a study of spatial heterogeneity in lung cancer (dated by TCRdb to between 2018 and 2021). The sample's time point label, in plain terms: sample taken at primary tumor resection. Library prep was done by 5' RACE. The data were produced on a NextSeq 500. TCRdb reprocessing: public reads trimmed at Q25 with fastp, clones called with MiXCR, in-frame beta chains kept. Each CDR3 protein gets just one entry, which takes the most common genes and DNA from the rows behind it. In all, the sample holds 48,000 or so distinct CDR3 sequences, and under 6% of those were seen once. Of the sample, 11% falls within the top ten clones. This specimen consisted of PBMCs, obtained at surgery. These receptors originate from a male donor with early-stage non-small cell lung cancer.

The chain carries TRBV9 and TRBJ1-1; D gene ambiguous. Trimming left V 0 bases short and J 1 base short, with 7 bases between. The CDR3 has 14 residues. Germline-derived CDR1 and CDR2 are SGDLS and YYNGEE. The CDR3 protein is CASSVDFGNTEAFF. The CDR3 region has the DNA TGTGCCAGCAGCGTAGATTTCGGGAACACTGAAGCTTTCTTT.

This clonotype was recorded many times. The V and J genes are TRBV7-8 and TRBJ2-1; D might be TRBD2 (6 bases). CDR1 is SGHVS, CDR2 FQNEAQ, per germline. Trimming pared 5 bases from V and 8 bases from J, leaving 22 bases between. This CDR3 has 16 amino acids. CDR3 protein: CASSTSGTPGWDEQFF. CDR3 nucleotide sequence: TGTGCCAGCAGCACATCCGGGACTCCAGGGTGGGATGAGCAGTTCTTC.

This clonotype was seen at least ten times. This chain links TRBV29-1 with TRBJ1-1, with 7 bases lining up with TRBD1. Unmatched junction bases numbered 4, after V lost 5 bases and J lost 1 base. Germline CDR1 is SQVTM and CDR2 is ANQGSEA. CDR3 length: 13 residues. This CDR3 reads CSVHRGGNTEAFF. The CDR3, as DNA: TGCAGCGTTCACAGGGGAGGGAACACTGAAGCTTTCTTT.

This clonotype has a count of ten or more. The chain combines TRBV19 with TRBJ1-2, with a possible D match to TRBD1 (6 bases). CDR3 length equals 16 residues. CDR1 and CDR2 (germline): LNHDA, SQIVND (reference sequence). V lost 5 bases, J lost 3 bases, and 19 bases lay in between. The CDR3 region has the DNA TGTGCCAGTAGTGCGACCGGGAGAAGGGGGGACTATGGCTACACCTTC. Translating it yields CASSATGRRGDYGYTF.

This clonotype has ten or more counts. The chain is built from TRBV11-3 and TRBJ2-1; 7 bases are shared with TRBD2. Per the germline V gene, CDR1 is SGHNT and CDR2 is YENEEA. The CDR3 is made up of 14 amino acids. The ends lost 5 bases at V and 8 bases at J; junction bases unmatched: 9. The CDR3 sequence: CASSPDGGVDEQFF. CDR3 nucleotide sequence: TGTGCCAGCAGCCCTGATGGGGGGGTGGATGAGCAGTTCTTC.

This clonotype was counted many times. This rearrangement joins TRBV18 to TRBJ1-2; D is perhaps TRBD1 (6 bases). V was cut by 3 bases and J by 0 bases, with 11 bases left in between. The CDR3 runs to 15 residues. Germline CDR1 is KGHSH and CDR2 is LQKENI. CDR3 region: CASSPAGEANYGYTF. The CDR3 DNA follows: TGTGCCAGCTCACCGGCAGGGGAAGCTAACTATGGCTACACCTTC.

This clonotype was seen only a few times. The rearrangement joins TRBV10-2 to TRBJ2-7; 8 nucleotides line up with TRBD1. The V gene end was trimmed by 6 bases and the J gene end by 6 bases; junction bases not matched to a gene: 1. The CDR3 extends over 11 amino acids. Per the germline V gene, CDR1 is WSHSY and CDR2 is SAAADI. This CDR3 is CASRQGGEQYF. The CDR3, as DNA: TGCGCCAGCAGACAGGGGGGCGAGCAGTACTTC.

This clonotype turned up a few times. The chain couples TRBV12-3 or TRBV12-4 to TRBJ2-2; no firm D call. There are 14 residues in the CDR3. V lost 6 bases, J lost 6 bases, and 14 bases lay in between. CDR3 protein: CASSYPQGPGELFF. In nucleotides, the CDR3 is TGTGCCAGCAGCTACCCCCAAGGTCCCGGGGAGCTGTTTTTT.

This clonotype was counted ten times or more. The genes are TRBV11-2 and TRBJ2-2, with TRBD2 as a possible D gene (5 bases). CDR3 length: 14 amino acids. The germline gives CDR1 SGHAT, CDR2 FQNNGV. Trimming stripped 5 bases from V and 3 bases from J, with 10 bases between. CDR3 sequence (DNA): TGTGCCAGCAGCCAAATGAGGGACACCGGGGAGCTGTTTTTT. This translates into CASSQMRDTGELFF. Full variable domain (remainder filled in from reference TRBV11-2 and TRBJ2-2): EAGVAQSPRYKIIEKRQSVAFWCNPISGHATLYWYQQILGQGPKLLIQFQNNGVVDDSQLPKDRFSAERLKGVDSTLKIQPAKLEDSAVYLCASSQMRDTGELFFGEGSRLTVL.

About this clonotype itself: A single base separates this from a much larger clone, so it may be a read error. This rearrangement joins TRBV29-1 to TRBJ1-1, with D maybe TRBD1 (6 bases). The CDR3 runs 11 residues. CDR1 SQVTM and CDR2 ANQGSEA come from the germline V gene. CDR3 sequence: CSVGQATGAFF. CDR3 in DNA: TGCAGCGTTGGACAGGCCACTGGAGCTTTCTTT.

This clonotype was detected many times. The V gene is TRBV6-1, the J gene TRBJ2-3; a possible D gene is TRBD2 (6 bases). The V gene's germline CDR1 is MNHNS and CDR2 SASEGT. The V gene lost 3 bases and the J gene lost 1 base, with 14 bases spanning the gap. The CDR3 length is 16 residues. The chain's CDR3 is CASSDPGVIGTDTQYF. The CDR3 DNA follows: TGTGCCAGCAGTGACCCGGGAGTTATTGGCACAGATACGCAGTATTTT.

This clonotype appeared many times. The rearrangement links TRBV5-1 to TRBJ2-2, with 8 positions matching TRBD1. Trimming took 4 bases from V and 0 from J; bases not matched to a gene: 5. The CDR3 covers 16 residues. Germline V CDR1 and CDR2: SGHRS, YFSETQ. The CDR3 coding sequence is TGCGCCAGCAGCCACAGGGGGACCGCGAACACCGGGGAGCTGTTTTTT. Amino acids: CASSHRGTANTGELFF.

This clonotype was counted ten times or more. The chain recombines TRBV7-2 with TRBJ2-1; 7 bases line up with TRBD2. Looked up from germline, CDR1 is SGHTA and CDR2 is FQGNSA. V gave up 2 bases and J gave up 5 bases; unmatched junction bases: 6. The CDR3 spans 15 residues. The CDR3 loop reads CASSLWASGHNEQFF. For the CDR3, the DNA is TGTGCCAGCAGCTTATGGGCTAGCGGCCACAATGAGCAGTTCTTC.

This clonotype showed up many times. V and J are TRBV28 and TRBJ2-5, with a tentative D call TRBD1 (7 bases). The CDR3 spans 17 residues. Germline-derived CDR1 and CDR2 are MDHEN and SYDVKM. Trimming took 2 bases from V and 1 from J, leaving 17 bases between them. Here the CDR3 reads CASSLGRTGSLQETQYF. The DNA of the CDR3 is TGTGCCAGCAGTTTAGGGAGGACAGGTTCACTCCAAGAGACCCAGTACTTC.

Ten or more counts support this clonotype. The rearrangement uses TRBV7-2 and TRBJ2-3; D remains ambiguous. Trimming cost V 1 base and J 10 bases, with 12 bases left between them. Germline assignment: CDR1 SGHTA and CDR2 FQGNSA. The CDR3 totals 13 residues. The CDR3 coding sequence is TGTGCCAGCAGCTTAGATCTCAGCCTTGCGCAGTATTTT. Translated, it gives CASSLDLSLAQYF.

This rearrangement joins TRBV4-2 to TRBJ2-3; TRBD2 aligns across 8 bases. J gave up 1 base and V 2 bases, and 5 bases lay outside the gene matches. The CDR3 is 16 amino acids. In germline, CDR1 is LGHNA, CDR2 YNFKEQ. The CDR3 region has the DNA TGTGCCAGCAGCCAACCTGCTAGCGGGCGCACAGATACGCAGTATTTT. Its protein product is CASSQPASGRTDTQYF.

This clonotype has a count of ten or more. This chain joins TRBV20-1 and TRBJ1-5; 7 bases fit TRBD1. The ends lost 4 bases at V and 3 bases at J; junction bases unmatched: 3. CDR3 length: 13 amino acids. The germline V gene encodes CDR1 DFQATT and CDR2 SNEGSKA (reference sequence). The CDR3, as DNA: TGCAGTGCTACGGGACAGTCCAATCAGCCCCAGCATTTT. This codes for CSATGQSNQPQHF.

This clonotype was recorded at least ten times. This rearrangement joins TRBV5-1 to TRBJ2-1, with 8 bases lining up with TRBD2. The CDR3 runs to 15 residues. Trimming took 2 bases from V and 1 from J; bases not matched to a gene: 2. The germline V gene encodes CDR1 SGHRS and CDR2 YFSETQ. The CDR3 coding sequence is TGCGCCAGCAGCTTACCGGGAGGGTCCTACAATGAGCAGTTCTTC. Its protein is CASSLPGGSYNEQFF.

In this sample, this clonotype turned up many times. J is TRBJ2-7 and V is TRBV27; 8 bases line up with TRBD2. Trimming removed 3 bases from V and 1 base from J; junction bases left unmatched: 8. This CDR3 is 16 amino acids long. From germline, CDR1 is MNHEY and CDR2 SMNVEV (reference sequence). The chain's CDR3 is CASSFLRGGRSYEQYF. DNA of the CDR3: TGTGCCAGCAGTTTCCTTAGGGGCGGGAGGTCCTACGAGCAGTACTTC.

This clonotype appeared many times. The V and J genes are TRBV29-1 and TRBJ2-3; D perhaps matches TRBD2 (6 bases). Germline V gene lookup returns CDR1 SQVTM and CDR2 ANQGSEA. Trimming cost V 0 bases and J 4 bases, with 14 bases left between them. CDR3 length equals 15 residues. CDR3 bases: TGCAGCGTTGAAGATTTTAGCGGTCACGCAGATACGCAGTATTTT. Amino acids: CSVEDFSGHADTQYF.

This chain links TRBV27 with TRBJ1-4; 10 bases match TRBD1. The V gene end was trimmed by 7 bases and the J gene end by 6 bases; junction bases not matched to a gene: 20. The CDR3 runs 19 residues. CDR1 MNHEY and CDR2 SMNVEV come from the germline V gene (reference sequence). CDR3 bases: TGTGCCAGCATTAAACCCGGGACAGGGGAGAGAGGTGGCCATGAAAAACTGTTTTTT. This codes for CASIKPGTGERGGHEKLFF.

In its sample, this clonotype was seen a few times. The V call is TRBV28, the J call TRBJ1-2; TRBD1 might be the D (5 bases). Trimming shortened V by 5 bases and J by 8 bases, and 18 bases separated the two germline ends. The germline V gene has CDR1 MDHEN and CDR2 SYDVKM. The CDR3 is 14 amino acids. The CDR3 region has the DNA TGTGCCAGCAGTCCCCTCCGGGGGAAGCGGGGCTACACCTTC. Translated, it gives CASSPLRGKRGYTF.

The rearrangement joins TRBV24-1 to TRBJ2-2; D is possibly TRBD1 (6 bases). Germline CDR1 KGHDR, CDR2 SFDVKD. Deletions cut 1 base from V and 1 base from J, with 15 bases between. CDR3 length: 18 amino acids. The DNA for the CDR3 is TGTGCCACCAGTGATTTACCCCCTAAGGGACAGAACACCGGGGAGCTGTTTTTT. Amino acids: CATSDLPPKGQNTGELFF.

This clonotype came up many times. In DNA form, the CDR3 reads TGTGCCAGCAGTTACGGCGGGAGGGCGTACGAGCAGTACTTC. Translation: CASSYGGRAYEQYF. The chain recombines TRBV6-6 with TRBJ2-7; TRBD2 matches at 9 bases. Per germline, CDR1 MNHNY and CDR2 SVGAGI (reference sequence). V dropped 2 bases and J dropped 4; count of bases not matched to a gene: 3. The CDR3 length is 14 residues.